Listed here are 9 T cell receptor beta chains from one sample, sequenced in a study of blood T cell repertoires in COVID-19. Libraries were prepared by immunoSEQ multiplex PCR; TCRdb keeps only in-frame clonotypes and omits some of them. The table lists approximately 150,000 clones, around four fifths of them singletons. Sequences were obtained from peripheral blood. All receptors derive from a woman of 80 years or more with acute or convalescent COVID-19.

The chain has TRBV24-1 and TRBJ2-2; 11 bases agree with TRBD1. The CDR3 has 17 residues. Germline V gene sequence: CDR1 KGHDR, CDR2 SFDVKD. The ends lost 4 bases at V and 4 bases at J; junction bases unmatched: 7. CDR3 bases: TGTGCCACCAGTGACGGACAGGGGGCCTTCGGCACCGGGGAGCTGTTTTTT. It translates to CATSDGQGAFGTGELFF.

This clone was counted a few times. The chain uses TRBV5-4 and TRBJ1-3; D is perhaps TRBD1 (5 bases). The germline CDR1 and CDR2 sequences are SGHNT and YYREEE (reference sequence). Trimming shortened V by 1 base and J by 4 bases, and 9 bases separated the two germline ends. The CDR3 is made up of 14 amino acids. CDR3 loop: CASSLIGVGNTIYF. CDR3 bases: TGTGCCAGCAGCTTGATAGGGGTCGGAAACACCATATATTTT. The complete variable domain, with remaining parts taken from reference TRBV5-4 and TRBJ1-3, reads ETGVTQSPTHLIKTRGQQVTLRCSSQSGHNTVSWYQQALGQGPQFIFQYYREEENGRGNFPPRFSGLQFPNYSSELNVNALELDDSALYLCASSLIGVGNTIYFGEGSWLTVV.

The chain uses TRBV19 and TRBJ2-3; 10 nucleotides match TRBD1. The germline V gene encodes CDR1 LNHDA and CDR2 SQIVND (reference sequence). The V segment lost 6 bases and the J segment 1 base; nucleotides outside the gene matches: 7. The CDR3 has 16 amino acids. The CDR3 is CASSRDRGLGTDTQYF. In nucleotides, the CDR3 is TGTGCCAGTAGCAGGGACAGGGGTTTGGGCACAGATACGCAGTATTTT. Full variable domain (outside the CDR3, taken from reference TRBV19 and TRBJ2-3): DGGITQSPKYLFRKEGQNVTLSCEQNLNHDAMYWYRQDPGQGLRLIYYSQIVNDFQKGDIAEGYSVSREKKESFPLTVTSAQKNPTAFYLCASSRDRGLGTDTQYFGPGTRLTVL.

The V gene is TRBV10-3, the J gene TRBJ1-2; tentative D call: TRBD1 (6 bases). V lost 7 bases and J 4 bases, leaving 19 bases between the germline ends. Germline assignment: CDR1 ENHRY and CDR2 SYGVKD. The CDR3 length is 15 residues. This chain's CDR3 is CAINHPTGEFYGYTF. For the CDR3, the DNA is TGTGCCATCAATCACCCGACAGGTGAATTCTATGGCTACACCTTC.

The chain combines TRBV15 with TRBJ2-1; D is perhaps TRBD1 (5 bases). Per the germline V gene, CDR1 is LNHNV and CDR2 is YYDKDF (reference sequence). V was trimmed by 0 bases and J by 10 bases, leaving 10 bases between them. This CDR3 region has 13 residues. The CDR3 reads CATSRDQGREQFF. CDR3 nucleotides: TGTGCCACCAGCAGAGACCAGGGCAGGGAGCAGTTCTTC.

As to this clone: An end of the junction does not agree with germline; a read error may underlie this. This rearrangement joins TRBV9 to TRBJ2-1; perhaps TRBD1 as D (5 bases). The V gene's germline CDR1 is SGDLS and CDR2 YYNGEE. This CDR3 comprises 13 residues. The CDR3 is CASSVGGRQEQLF. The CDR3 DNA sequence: TGTGCCAGCAGCGTAGGGGGCCGGCAGGAGCAGCTCTTC.

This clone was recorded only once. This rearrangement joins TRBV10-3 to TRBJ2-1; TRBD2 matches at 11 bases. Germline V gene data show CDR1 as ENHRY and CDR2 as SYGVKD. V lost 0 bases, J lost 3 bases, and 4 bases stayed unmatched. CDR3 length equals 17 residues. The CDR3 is CAISESLAGGYYNEQFF. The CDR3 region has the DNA TGTGCCATCAGTGAGTCCTTAGCGGGAGGGTACTACAATGAGCAGTTCTTC.

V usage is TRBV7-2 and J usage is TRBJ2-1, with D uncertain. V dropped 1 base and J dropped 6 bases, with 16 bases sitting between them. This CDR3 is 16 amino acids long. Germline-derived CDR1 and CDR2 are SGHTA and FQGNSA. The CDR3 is CASSLGVQSSVNEQFF. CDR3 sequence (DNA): TGTGCCAGCAGCTTAGGAGTACAGTCTTCCGTCAATGAGCAGTTCTTC. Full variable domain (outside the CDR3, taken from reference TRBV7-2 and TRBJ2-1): GAGVSQSPSNKVTEKGKDVELRCDPISGHTALYWYRQSLGQGLEFLIYFQGNSAPDKSGLPSDRFSAERTGGSVSTLTIQRTQQEDSAVYLCASSLGVQSSVNEQFFGPGTRLTVL.

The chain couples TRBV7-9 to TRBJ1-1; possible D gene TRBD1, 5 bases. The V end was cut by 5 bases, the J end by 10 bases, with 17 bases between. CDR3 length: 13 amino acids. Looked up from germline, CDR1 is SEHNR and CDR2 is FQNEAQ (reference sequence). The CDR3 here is CASSPPFRDSAFF. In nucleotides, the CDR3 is TGTGCCAGCAGCCCTCCATTCAGGGATTCAGCTTTCTTT.